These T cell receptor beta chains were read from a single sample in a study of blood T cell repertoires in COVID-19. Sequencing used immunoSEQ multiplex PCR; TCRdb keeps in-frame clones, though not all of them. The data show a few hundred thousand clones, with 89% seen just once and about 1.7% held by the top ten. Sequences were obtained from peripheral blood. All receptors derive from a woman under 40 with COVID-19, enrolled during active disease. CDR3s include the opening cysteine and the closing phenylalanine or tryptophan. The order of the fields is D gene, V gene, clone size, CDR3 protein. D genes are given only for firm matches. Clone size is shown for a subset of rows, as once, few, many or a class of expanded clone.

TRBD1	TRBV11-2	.	CASTMDRGNTIYF
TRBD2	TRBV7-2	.	CASTPAGGPTDTQYF
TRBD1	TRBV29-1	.	CSVQGQGAPYEQYF
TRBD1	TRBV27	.	CASGRTGSGTEAFF
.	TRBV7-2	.	CASSLDAREGGYTF
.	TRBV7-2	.	CASSYSFSNYGYTF
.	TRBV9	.	CASSTTGNVDEQFF
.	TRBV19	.	CASSIDKSGFTIAFF
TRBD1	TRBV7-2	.	CASSVLGQGALKTEAFF
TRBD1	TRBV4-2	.	CASSQTGTGEGQPQHF
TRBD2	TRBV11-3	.	CASSRGVTSTDTQYF
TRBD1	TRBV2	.	CASSGDRDQPQHF
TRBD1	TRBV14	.	CASSRWTGGDGYTF
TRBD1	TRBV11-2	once	CASSPRGQGYTF
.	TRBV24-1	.	CATSDSGDYGYTF
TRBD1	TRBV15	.	CATSRGTGSRSTDTQYF
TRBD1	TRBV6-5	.	CASSWTGETQYF
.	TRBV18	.	CASSHANTRGSGELQGYTF
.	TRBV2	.	CASREGVYEQYF
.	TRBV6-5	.	CASSHRQGGNEQFF
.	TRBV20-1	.	CSASSPQAEVFF
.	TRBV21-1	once	CASSSAGTDSYEQYF
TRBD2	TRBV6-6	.	CASSQTLLQRDGDTQYF
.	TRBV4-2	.	CASSQDQGDTQYF
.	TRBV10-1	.	CASSESVGPQQFF
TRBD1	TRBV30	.	CAWGTGGQAFF
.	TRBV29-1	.	CSVNGNAYEQYF
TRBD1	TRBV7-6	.	CASSFEDRGLYEQYF
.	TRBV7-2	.	CASSSQGGPYEQYF
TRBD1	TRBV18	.	CASSPLQGARDEQFF
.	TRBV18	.	CASSPPPPPTEAFF
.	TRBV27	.	CASSPRVRNTEAFF
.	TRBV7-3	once	CASSNRGQENTEAFF
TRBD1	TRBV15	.	CATSRDRGNAEAFF
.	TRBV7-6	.	CASSLGANSNTGELFF
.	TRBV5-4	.	CASTRSLGPSYGYTF
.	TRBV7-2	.	CASSLGRQTLGTDTQYF
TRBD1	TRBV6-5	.	CASSYTGTGDYGYTF
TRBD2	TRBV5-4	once	CASSLGGGRQETQYF
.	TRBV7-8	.	CASSLTGHHVAEAFF
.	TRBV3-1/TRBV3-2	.	CASSNRGQNTGELFF
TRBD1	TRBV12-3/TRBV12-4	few	CASSGDRGNTIYF
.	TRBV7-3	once	CASSPFDLRDGYTF
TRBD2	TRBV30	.	CAWSASGVSYNEQFF
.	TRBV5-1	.	CASSPGPRANEKLFF
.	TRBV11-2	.	CASRTGSNEQFF
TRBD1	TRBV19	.	CASGGTGWHSPLHF
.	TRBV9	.	CASSVWEGVQETQYF
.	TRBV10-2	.	CASSEAPAGNTIYF
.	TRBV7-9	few	CATSPNRQANTGELFF
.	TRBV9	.	CASNNNYGYTF
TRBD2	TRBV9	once	CASSVEASGGLNTGELFF
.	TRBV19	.	CASSTYILDSFREAFF
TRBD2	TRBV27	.	CASSLKRGWDTQYF